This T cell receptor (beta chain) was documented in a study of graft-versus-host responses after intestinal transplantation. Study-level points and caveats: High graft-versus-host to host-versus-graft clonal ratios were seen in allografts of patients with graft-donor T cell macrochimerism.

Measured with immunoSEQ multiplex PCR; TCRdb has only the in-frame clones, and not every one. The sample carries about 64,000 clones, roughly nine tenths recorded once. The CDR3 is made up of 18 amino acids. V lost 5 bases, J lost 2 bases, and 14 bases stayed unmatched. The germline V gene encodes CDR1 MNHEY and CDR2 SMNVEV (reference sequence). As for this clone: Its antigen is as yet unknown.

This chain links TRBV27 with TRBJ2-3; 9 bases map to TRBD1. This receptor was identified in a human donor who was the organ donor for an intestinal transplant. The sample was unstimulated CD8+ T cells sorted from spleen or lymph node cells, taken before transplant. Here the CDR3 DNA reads TGTGCCAGCAGTGTGTTACAGGGGGCGCCTCCTTACACAGATACGCAGTATTTT. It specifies CASSVLQGAPPYTDTQYF.